The rows below give T cell receptor beta chains drawn from one sample of a study of shared clonotypes between healthy human individuals. Clones were read by immunoSEQ multiplex PCR, and TCRdb kept only the in-frame ones, dropping some. The sample shows about 2.4 million clones, over 85% of them seen only once. The sequencing input was naive CD4+ T cells from PBMCs. The receptors originated from a young man in good health. Some clones in this sample may be carry-over from other donors' samples. Both conserved end residues are part of each CDR3. The D gene is left open where the match is weak. A row's size may be missing; if present it is once, few, many or a size class.

abundance: .; j_gene: TRBJ2-4; v_gene: TRBV6-6; d_gene: .; CDR3nt: TGTGCCAGCAGTCCGCCTTGGGGGCGGAACATTCAGTACTTC; CDR3aa: CASSPPWGRNIQYF
abundance: .; j_gene: TRBJ2-7; v_gene: TRBV19; d_gene: TRBD1; CDR3nt: TGTGCCAGTAGGGGACAGGGGGCCTCCTACGAGCAGTACTTC; CDR3aa: CASRGQGASYEQYF
abundance: .; j_gene: TRBJ2-7; v_gene: TRBV7-8; d_gene: .; CDR3nt: TGTGCCAGCAGTCTAGGGGCGGGATCAACCTACGAGCAGTACTTC; CDR3aa: CASSLGAGSTYEQYF
abundance: .; j_gene: TRBJ2-1; v_gene: TRBV6-5; d_gene: .; CDR3nt: TGTGCCAGCAGTTACTCGGCCAGCTCCTACAATGAGCAGTTCTTC; CDR3aa: CASSYSASSYNEQFF
abundance: .; j_gene: TRBJ2-1; v_gene: TRBV7-2; d_gene: TRBD2; CDR3nt: TGTGCCAGCAGCTTAGTAGCGGGAGGGATCTACAATGAGCAGTTCTTC; CDR3aa: CASSLVAGGIYNEQFF
abundance: .; j_gene: TRBJ2-1; v_gene: TRBV7-3; d_gene: TRBD2; CDR3nt: TGTGCCAGCAGCTCAGGACTAGTCTCCCCCTACAATGAGCAGTTCTTC; CDR3aa: CASSSGLVSPYNEQFF
abundance: .; j_gene: TRBJ2-4; v_gene: TRBV7-7; d_gene: .; CDR3nt: TGTGCCAGCAGCTTTGTTCGCCGTCGAAACATTCAGTACTTC; CDR3aa: CASSFVRRRNIQYF
abundance: .; j_gene: TRBJ2-1; v_gene: TRBV5-1; d_gene: TRBD1; CDR3nt: TGCGCCAGCAGCTTGGAGGGGGCGGGGCAGTTCTTC; CDR3aa: CASSLEGAGQFF
abundance: .; j_gene: TRBJ2-5; v_gene: TRBV6-6; d_gene: .; CDR3nt: TGTGCCAGCAGTTTTAGGAGTCCGGGCCGCCAGTACTTC; CDR3aa: CASSFRSPGRQYF
abundance: .; j_gene: TRBJ2-4; v_gene: TRBV30; d_gene: .; CDR3nt: TGTGCCTGGAGTGTAATACTTACCCCCTTAGCCAAAAACATTCAGTACTTC; CDR3aa: CAWSVILTPLAKNIQYF
abundance: .; j_gene: TRBJ2-7; v_gene: TRBV11-2; d_gene: TRBD2; CDR3nt: TGTGCCAGCAGCCACAGACGGGGACTACAATCCTACGAGCAGTACTTC; CDR3aa: CASSHRRGLQSYEQYF
abundance: .; j_gene: TRBJ1-5; v_gene: TRBV6-5; d_gene: .; CDR3nt: TGTGCCAGCAGTTACTCGGTGGGTCAGCCCCAGCATTTT; CDR3aa: CASSYSVGQPQHF
abundance: .; j_gene: TRBJ1-1; v_gene: TRBV5-4; d_gene: .; CDR3nt: TGTGCCAGCAGCTTGGATCCAGACAACACTGAAGCTTTCTTT; CDR3aa: CASSLDPDNTEAFF
abundance: .; j_gene: TRBJ1-2; v_gene: TRBV2; d_gene: .; CDR3nt: TGTGCCAGCAGTGGGGGACTTAGCTATGGCTACACCTTC; CDR3aa: CASSGGLSYGYTF
abundance: .; j_gene: TRBJ2-1; v_gene: TRBV7-7; d_gene: TRBD2; CDR3nt: TGTGCCAGCAGCTCCAGACCACCCAGCCCCCTAGCGGGAGGGCCTCATGAGCAGTTCTTC; CDR3aa: CASSSRPPSPLAGGPHEQFF
abundance: .; j_gene: TRBJ1-3; v_gene: TRBV27; d_gene: .; CDR3nt: TGTGCCAGCAGGTCCTCTGGAAACACCATATATTTT; CDR3aa: CASRSSGNTIYF
abundance: few; j_gene: TRBJ2-5; v_gene: TRBV7-9; d_gene: .; CDR3nt: TGTGCCAGCAGCTTAGTAGAGACCCAGTACTTC; CDR3aa: CASSLVETQYF
abundance: .; j_gene: TRBJ2-3; v_gene: TRBV7-2; d_gene: .; CDR3nt: TGTGCCAGCAGCTTAGCGCTCGGCACAGATACGCAGTATTTT; CDR3aa: CASSLALGTDTQYF
abundance: .; j_gene: TRBJ1-2; v_gene: TRBV7-2; d_gene: .; CDR3nt: TGTGCCAGCAGACGGACGGAATATGGCTACACCTTC; CDR3aa: CASRRTEYGYTF
abundance: few; j_gene: TRBJ1-1; v_gene: TRBV6-5; d_gene: .; CDR3nt: TGTGCCAGCAATAGGGGACAAGTGAACACTGAAGCTTTCTTT; CDR3aa: CASNRGQVNTEAFF
abundance: .; j_gene: TRBJ2-5; v_gene: TRBV29-1; d_gene: TRBD2; CDR3nt: TGCAGCGTTGGCTCCCGGGAGGGCCGGGAGACCCAGTACTTC; CDR3aa: CSVGSREGRETQYF
abundance: few; j_gene: TRBJ1-1; v_gene: TRBV19; d_gene: TRBD1; CDR3nt: TGTGCCAGTAGTCCTAGGGACAGGGGGCGGACTGAAGCTTTCTTT; CDR3aa: CASSPRDRGRTEAFF
abundance: .; j_gene: TRBJ1-1; v_gene: TRBV2; d_gene: .; CDR3nt: TGTGCCAGCATCACGGCTACGATGAACACTGAAGCTTTCTTT; CDR3aa: CASITATMNTEAFF
abundance: once; j_gene: TRBJ2-5; v_gene: TRBV7-9; d_gene: TRBD2; CDR3nt: TGTGCCAGCAGCTTACGGAGTAGACCGGGACTAGCGGGGTTGGAGACCCAGTACTTC; CDR3aa: CASSLRSRPGLAGLETQYF
abundance: .; j_gene: TRBJ2-1; v_gene: TRBV12-5; d_gene: .; CDR3nt: TGTGCTAGTGGGATGGGGCAGAACTCCTACAATGAGCAGTTCTTC; CDR3aa: CASGMGQNSYNEQFF
abundance: .; j_gene: TRBJ1-4; v_gene: TRBV14; d_gene: TRBD1; CDR3nt: TGTGCCAGCAGCCGCAAACAGGGGGCGGGTGAAAAACTGTTTTTT; CDR3aa: CASSRKQGAGEKLFF
abundance: .; j_gene: TRBJ2-1; v_gene: TRBV19; d_gene: TRBD2; CDR3nt: TGTGCCACCAAGCGGGAGGGGCCTGCCCACTACTACAATGAGCAGTTCTTC; CDR3aa: CATKREGPAHYYNEQFF
abundance: .; j_gene: TRBJ2-1; v_gene: TRBV28; d_gene: .; CDR3nt: TGTGCCAGCAGCGAAGCTCCCAATGAGCAGTTCTTC; CDR3aa: CASSEAPNEQFF
abundance: .; j_gene: TRBJ2-5; v_gene: TRBV30; d_gene: .; CDR3nt: TGTGCCTGGAGTCCTCCGGAAGGGACCCAGTACTTC; CDR3aa: CAWSPPEGTQYF
abundance: once; j_gene: TRBJ2-7; v_gene: TRBV28; d_gene: TRBD1; CDR3nt: TGTGCCAGCAGTTTACCCAATCCGGGACAGGGGAACTACGAGCAGTACTTC; CDR3aa: CASSLPNPGQGNYEQYF
abundance: .; j_gene: TRBJ1-1; v_gene: TRBV27; d_gene: .; CDR3nt: TGTGCCAGCAGTTTGAGTTTTTACACTGAAGCTTTCTTT; CDR3aa: CASSLSFYTEAFF
abundance: .; j_gene: TRBJ2-1; v_gene: TRBV25-1; d_gene: TRBD2; CDR3nt: TGTGCCAGCAGTGAATCCCTAGCGGGAGACCACAATGAGCAGTTCTTC; CDR3aa: CASSESLAGDHNEQFF
abundance: few; j_gene: TRBJ2-5; v_gene: TRBV29-1; d_gene: TRBD1; CDR3nt: TGCAGCGGTGCCGCCGGGCTACAGGGGCACCAAGAGACCCAGTACTTC; CDR3aa: CSGAAGLQGHQETQYF
abundance: .; j_gene: TRBJ2-3; v_gene: TRBV7-9; d_gene: .; CDR3nt: TGTGCCAGCAGCCTAACGGGGCGCCCAGATACGCAGTATTTT; CDR3aa: CASSLTGRPDTQYF
abundance: .; j_gene: TRBJ1-2; v_gene: TRBV28; d_gene: .; CDR3nt: TGTGCCAGCAGTTCGGGGGAGCTTGGCTACACCTTC; CDR3aa: CASSSGELGYTF
abundance: .; j_gene: TRBJ1-5; v_gene: TRBV5-1; d_gene: .; CDR3nt: TGCGCCAGCAGCTTGGAAGGCCCGGGGAGGCCCCAGCATTTT; CDR3aa: CASSLEGPGRPQHF
abundance: once; j_gene: TRBJ2-2; v_gene: TRBV10-1; d_gene: .; CDR3nt: TGCGCCAGCAGTGACTCAGACGGAGGCGCGAACACCGGGGAGCTGTTTTTT; CDR3aa: CASSDSDGGANTGELFF
abundance: .; j_gene: TRBJ2-7; v_gene: TRBV28; d_gene: TRBD1; CDR3nt: TGTGCCAGCACCCAATCCCCGGGACAGGGCTACGAGCAGTACTTC; CDR3aa: CASTQSPGQGYEQYF
abundance: once; j_gene: TRBJ1-5; v_gene: TRBV30; d_gene: TRBD1; CDR3nt: TGTGCCTGGAGTGTGGGGACAGGGGCGTCTTATAGCAATCAGCCCCAGCATTTT; CDR3aa: CAWSVGTGASYSNQPQHF
abundance: .; j_gene: TRBJ1-1; v_gene: TRBV28; d_gene: TRBD1; CDR3nt: TGTGCCAGCAGTTTATGGCCCCGACAGGGGGCTGAAGCTTTCTTT; CDR3aa: CASSLWPRQGAEAFF
abundance: .; j_gene: TRBJ2-3; v_gene: TRBV7-3; d_gene: .; CDR3nt: TGTGCCAGCAGCGAATCTCTTTCGACAGATACGCAGTATTTT; CDR3aa: CASSESLSTDTQYF
abundance: .; j_gene: TRBJ1-2; v_gene: TRBV5-1; d_gene: TRBD1; CDR3nt: TGCGCCAGCAGCCCGAGGGGGCACCTAGCTAACTATGGCTACACCTTC; CDR3aa: CASSPRGHLANYGYTF
abundance: .; j_gene: TRBJ2-2; v_gene: TRBV6-5; d_gene: TRBD2; CDR3nt: TGTGCCAGCGGTCTAGCGGGTGGCACCGGGGAGCTGTTTTTT; CDR3aa: CASGLAGGTGELFF
abundance: .; j_gene: TRBJ1-1; v_gene: TRBV25-1; d_gene: .; CDR3nt: TGTGCCAGCATCCCTCAGGTGAACACTGAAGCTTTCTTT; CDR3aa: CASIPQVNTEAFF
abundance: .; j_gene: TRBJ1-1; v_gene: TRBV5-1; d_gene: TRBD1; CDR3nt: TGCGCCAGCAGCTGGCAGGGGGAGGACACTGAAGCTTTCTTT; CDR3aa: CASSWQGEDTEAFF
abundance: .; j_gene: TRBJ1-5; v_gene: TRBV2; d_gene: .; CDR3nt: TGTGCCAGCAGTGCAACGACGCGAATGAATCAGCCCCAGCATTTT; CDR3aa: CASSATTRMNQPQHF
abundance: .; j_gene: TRBJ2-1; v_gene: TRBV27; d_gene: TRBD2; CDR3nt: TGTGCCAGCAGTCCCTACCCGGGACTAGCGGGAGGGCCCATTGAGCAGTTCTTC; CDR3aa: CASSPYPGLAGGPIEQFF
abundance: once; j_gene: TRBJ2-5; v_gene: TRBV11-3; d_gene: TRBD2; CDR3nt: TGTGCCAGCAGCTTAGGCAGAGCGGGAGTGGGTATTGAGACCCAGTACTTC; CDR3aa: CASSLGRAGVGIETQYF
abundance: .; j_gene: TRBJ2-5; v_gene: TRBV5-4; d_gene: .; CDR3nt: TGTGCCAGCAGCCCCAGTGGTGGGGTCGAGACCCAGTACTTC; CDR3aa: CASSPSGGVETQYF
abundance: .; j_gene: TRBJ1-2; v_gene: TRBV7-2; d_gene: .; CDR3nt: TGTGCCAGCAGCTTAGAGGCAACTGCCCTCTATGGCTACACCTTC; CDR3aa: CASSLEATALYGYTF
abundance: .; j_gene: TRBJ1-4; v_gene: TRBV5-1; d_gene: .; CDR3nt: TGCGCCAGCAGGGGCGAACCAACTAATGAAAAACTGTTTTTT; CDR3aa: CASRGEPTNEKLFF
abundance: few; j_gene: TRBJ1-4; v_gene: TRBV2; d_gene: .; CDR3nt: TGTGCCAGCAGTGGACAGGCTAATGAAAAACTGTTTTTT; CDR3aa: CASSGQANEKLFF
abundance: .; j_gene: TRBJ2-7; v_gene: TRBV7-2; d_gene: .; CDR3nt: TGTGCCAGCAGCTTAGATTCGGGTTCCTACGAGCAGTACTTC; CDR3aa: CASSLDSGSYEQYF